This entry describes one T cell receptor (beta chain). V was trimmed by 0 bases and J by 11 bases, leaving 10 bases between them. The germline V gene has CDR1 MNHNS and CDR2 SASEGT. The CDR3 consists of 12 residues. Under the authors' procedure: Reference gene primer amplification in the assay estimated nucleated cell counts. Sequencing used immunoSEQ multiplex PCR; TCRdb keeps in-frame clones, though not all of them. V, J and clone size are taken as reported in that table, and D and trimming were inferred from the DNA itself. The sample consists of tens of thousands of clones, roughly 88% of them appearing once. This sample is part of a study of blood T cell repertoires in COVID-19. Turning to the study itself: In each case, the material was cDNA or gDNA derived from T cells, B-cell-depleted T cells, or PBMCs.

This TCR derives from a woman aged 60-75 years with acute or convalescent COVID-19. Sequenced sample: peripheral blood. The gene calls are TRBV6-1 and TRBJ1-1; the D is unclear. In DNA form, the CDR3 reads TGTGCCAGCAGTGAAGCGGAGGTGAGGGCTTTCTTT. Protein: CASSEAEVRAFF.